Following are 21 T cell receptor beta chains from one sample sequenced in a study of CD8+CD57+ T cells in acquired aplastic anemia. TCR beta VDJ and CDR3 profiles were obtained from a genomic DNA template. TCRdb reprocessed the reads with MiXCR, giving one entry per CDR3 protein. The sample has roughly 160,000 distinct CDR3 sequences, about two thirds seen once. It was patients with CD8+CD57+ cell expansion by flow cytometry who were chosen for sequencing. Sequenced material: sorted CD4+, CD8+, or CD8+CD57+ T cells (not recorded which) from PBMCs. These receptor sequences come from a human donor with aplastic anemia.

The CDR3 nucleotides read TGTGCCAGCAGCTACCGTGACTATGGCTACACCTTC. It yields the protein CASSYRDYGYTF. The V call is TRBV7-9, the J call TRBJ1-2; D is unresolved. CDR3 length equals 12 residues. The germline V gene encodes CDR1 SEHNR and CDR2 FQNEAQ (reference sequence). Trimming removed 4 bases from V and 3 bases from J, with 6 bases in between.

This rearrangement joins TRBV7-2 to TRBJ1-2, with D perhaps TRBD1 (5 bases). The CDR3 sequence is 12 residues long. V was pared by 3 bases and J by 4 bases, with 6 bases between. CDR1 is SGHTA, CDR2 FQGNSA, per germline. The CDR3 DNA follows: TGTGCCAGCAGCTTCGACAGCTATGGCTACACCTTC. Residues: CASSFDSYGYTF.

The CDR3 reads CASGPDRTESKNTGELFF. The DNA for the CDR3 is TGTGCCAGCGGACCGGACAGAACGGAGAGCAAGAACACCGGGGAGCTGTTTTTT. The chain links TRBV7-9 to TRBJ2-2, with a weak D call TRBD1 (6 bases). The CDR3 extends over 18 amino acids. Germline assignment: CDR1 SEHNR and CDR2 FQNEAQ (reference sequence). The ends were cut back, 8 bases at V and 1 base at J, with 23 bases in the middle. The full variable domain, with the rest looked up from reference TRBV7-9 and TRBJ2-2, is DTGVSQNPRHKITKRGQNVTFRCDPISEHNRLYWYRQTLGQGPEFLTYFQNEAQLEKSRLLSDRFSAERPKGSFSTLEIQRTEQGDSAMYLCASGPDRTESKNTGELFFGEGSRLTVL.

The genes are TRBV19 and TRBJ2-5, with D possibly matching TRBD1 (8 bases). There are 16 residues in the CDR3. The germline V and J ends were trimmed by 3 bases and 5 bases, with 19 bases remaining between them. From germline, CDR1 is LNHDA and CDR2 SQIVND (reference sequence). CDR3 protein: CASSISGGGGYETQYF. CDR3 coding DNA: TGTGCCAGTAGTATCTCAGGGGGCGGGGGATATGAGACCCAGTACTTC.

V and J are TRBV9 and TRBJ1-1; TRBD1 matches 7 bases. V was clipped by 0 bases and J by 0 bases; unmatched bases: 5. This CDR3 has 16 residues. Germline V gene sequence: CDR1 SGDLS, CDR2 YYNGEE. For the CDR3, the DNA is TGTGCCAGCAGCGTAGTGGTTGGGACAGTGAACACTGAAGCTTTCTTT. This gives the protein CASSVVVGTVNTEAFF.

CDR3 nucleotides: TGCAGTGCTAGCGGTGGGGGATCCTACGAGCAGTACTTC. Protein sequence: CSASGGGSYEQYF. V and J are TRBV20-1 and TRBJ2-7; D is perhaps TRBD1 or TRBD2 (5 bases each). V lost 3 bases and J lost 1, with 10 bases in between. Germline V lookup: CDR1 DFQATT, CDR2 SNEGSKA (reference sequence). The CDR3 has 13 amino acids.

The rearrangement links TRBV5-1 to TRBJ2-3; D gene unclear. CDR3 size: 12 residues. CDR1 is SGHRS and CDR2 is YFSETQ in the germline V gene. Trimming stripped 2 bases from V and 4 bases from J, with 5 bases between. Written as DNA, the CDR3 is TGCGCCAGCAGCTTTGCCGCAGATACGCAGTATTTT. Protein product: CASSFAADTQYF.

This clonotype was picked up one time. The chain combines TRBV29-1 with TRBJ2-5; TRBD1 aligns across 7 bases. V shed 4 bases and J 4 bases; nucleotides not matched to a gene: 3. Germline CDR1 reads SQVTM; CDR2 reads ANQGSEA. The CDR3 contains 12 residues. CDR3 nucleotides: TGCAGCGTTGGACAGGGCGGAGAGACCCAGTACTTC. This codes for CSVGQGGETQYF.

The chain links TRBV15 to TRBJ1-1, with a tentative D call TRBD1 (5 bases). V was clipped by 3 bases and J by 10 bases, with 18 bases between them. CDR1 is LNHNV, CDR2 YYDKDF, per germline (reference sequence). The CDR3 spans 14 residues. DNA of the CDR3: TGTGCCACCAGCAGCGGGACCTTTGGGCCGGGAGCTTTCTTT. This gives the protein CATSSGTFGPGAFF.

The genes are TRBV6-4 and TRBJ2-7; tentatively, D is TRBD2 (5 bases). This CDR3 is built from 15 residues. Germline V gene data show CDR1 as MRHNA and CDR2 as SNTAGT. The V end was cut by 5 bases, the J end by 3 bases, with 17 bases between. For the CDR3, the DNA is TGTGCCAGCAGTCCGGGCGGGCAGCCCGTCTACGAGCAGTACTTC. It translates to CASSPGGQPVYEQYF.

The genes are TRBV19 and TRBJ2-2; unclear D gene. CDR1 LNHDA and CDR2 SQIVND come from the germline V gene (reference sequence). Trimming left V 0 bases short and J 8 bases short, with 10 bases between. This CDR3 spans 14 amino acids. CDR3 sequence: CASSIDLAAGELFF. The CDR3, as DNA: TGTGCCAGTAGTATAGATCTCGCAGCTGGGGAGCTGTTTTTT.

V is TRBV7-9 and J is TRBJ2-7, with 7 bases aligning to TRBD2. Germline CDR1 reads SEHNR; CDR2 reads FQNEAQ (reference sequence). V was clipped by 3 bases and J by 2 bases; unmatched bases: 7. This CDR3 contains 15 residues. The CDR3 loop reads CASSLETSLTYEQYF. CDR3 DNA: TGTGCCAGCAGCTTGGAGACTAGCCTTACCTACGAGCAGTACTTC. Full variable domain (remainder filled in from reference TRBV7-9 and TRBJ2-7): DTGVSQNPRHKITKRGQNVTFRCDPISEHNRLYWYRQTLGQGPEFLTYFQNEAQLEKSRLLSDRFSAERPKGSFSTLEIQRTEQGDSAMYLCASSLETSLTYEQYFGPGTRLTVT.

The chain joins TRBV9 to TRBJ2-2; 11 nucleotides agree with TRBD1. Trimming removed 7 bases from V and 6 bases from J; junction bases left unmatched: 2. The germline gives CDR1 SGDLS, CDR2 YYNGEE. CDR3 size: 13 residues. CDR3 protein: CASVGQGAGELFF. The CDR3 DNA sequence: TGTGCCAGCGTGGGACAGGGGGCCGGGGAGCTGTTTTTT.

This clonotype has just one count. The J gene is TRBJ2-1, the V gene TRBV20-1, with 8 bases matching TRBD2. The V and J ends lost 4 bases and 6 bases, in that order; junction bases with no gene match: 5. CDR3 length equals 13 residues. Germline assignment: CDR1 DFQATT and CDR2 SNEGSKA (reference sequence). The CDR3 reads CSATGLAGNEQFF. For the CDR3, the DNA is TGCAGTGCTACTGGGCTAGCGGGCAATGAGCAGTTCTTC.

The chain employs TRBV7-3 and TRBJ1-1, with D perhaps TRBD1 (6 bases). V shed 5 bases and J shed 1 base, with 23 bases lying between them. Germline V gene lookup returns CDR1 SGHTA and CDR2 FQGTGA. The CDR3 has 18 amino acids. The CDR3 is CASSKHGLLGASNTEAFF. In nucleotides, the CDR3 is TGTGCCAGCAGCAAGCACGGGCTTCTGGGGGCTTCGAACACTGAAGCTTTCTTT.

A few counts support this clonotype. The J gene is TRBJ2-2, the V gene TRBV20-1; D ambiguous. Per the germline V gene, CDR1 is DFQATT and CDR2 is SNEGSKA (reference sequence). The V end was cut by 5 bases, the J end by 0 bases, with 4 bases between. CDR3 size: 12 residues. Here the CDR3 DNA reads TGCAGTGCTCCTACGAACACCGGGGAGCTGTTTTTT. Protein: CSAPTNTGELFF.

In its sample, this clonotype was seen a few times. The chain joins TRBV7-6 to TRBJ2-7; D is ambiguous. V was cut by 8 bases and J by 6 bases, with 14 bases left in between. This CDR3 contains 12 residues. Germline CDR1 reads SGHVS; CDR2 reads FNYEAQ. Here the CDR3 DNA reads TGTGCCAGCTCCATAGCAGGCAGCGAGCAGTACTTC. Its translation: CASSIAGSEQYF.

In nucleotides, the CDR3 is TGTGCCAGCAGCTTATCAAACTCCTACAATGAGCAGTTCTTC. Protein: CASSLSNSYNEQFF. This chain uses TRBV7-3 with TRBJ2-1; D ambiguous. CDR1 and CDR2 from the germline V gene are SGHTA and FQGTGA. The ends were cut back, 2 bases at V and 0 bases at J, with 5 bases in the middle. This CDR3 is built from 14 residues.

Only one count was recorded for this clonotype. The chain combines TRBV2 with TRBJ1-1, with D possibly matching TRBD1 (6 bases). Germline V gene lookup returns CDR1 SNHLY and CDR2 FYNNEI. This CDR3 contains 15 residues. V lost 0 bases, J lost 4 bases, and 12 bases lay in between. CDR3 bases: TGTGCCAGCAGTGAAGCAGGGGGGGCCGGCACTGAAGCTTTCTTT. Translated: CASSEAGGAGTEAFF.

V and J are TRBV20-1 and TRBJ1-2, with D perhaps TRBD1 (6 bases). Per the germline V gene, CDR1 is DFQATT and CDR2 is SNEGSKA (reference sequence). This CDR3 is built from 11 residues. Trimming removed 6 bases at V and 4 bases at J, with 9 bases between. The CDR3 loop reads CSAKDSYGYTF. CDR3 coding DNA: TGCAGTGCCAAGGACAGCTATGGCTACACCTTC.

The rearrangement joins TRBV20-1 to TRBJ2-3; 16 positions agree with TRBD2. The CDR3 is made up of 17 amino acids. The J segment lost 6 bases and the V segment lost 3 bases, leaving 9 bases of the junction unmatched. Germline CDR1 reads DFQATT; CDR2 reads SNEGSKA (reference sequence). The CDR3 DNA is TGCAGTGCTAGGGCGGGACTAGCGGGAGGGCCAATGGATACGCAGTATTTT. It specifies CSARAGLAGGPMDTQYF.